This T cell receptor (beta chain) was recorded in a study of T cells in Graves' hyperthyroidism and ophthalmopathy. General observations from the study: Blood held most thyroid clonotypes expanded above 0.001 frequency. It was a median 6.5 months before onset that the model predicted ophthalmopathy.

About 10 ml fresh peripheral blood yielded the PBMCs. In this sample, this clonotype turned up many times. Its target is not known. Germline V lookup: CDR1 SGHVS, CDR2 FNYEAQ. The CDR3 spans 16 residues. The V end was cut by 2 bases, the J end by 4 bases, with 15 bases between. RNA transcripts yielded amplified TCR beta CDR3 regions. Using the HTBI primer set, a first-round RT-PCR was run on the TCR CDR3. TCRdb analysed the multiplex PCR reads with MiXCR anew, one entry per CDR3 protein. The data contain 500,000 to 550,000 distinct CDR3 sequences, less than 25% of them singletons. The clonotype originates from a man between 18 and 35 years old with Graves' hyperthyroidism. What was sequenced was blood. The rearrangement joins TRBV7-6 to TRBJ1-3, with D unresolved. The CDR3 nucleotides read TGTGCCAGCAGCTTAAGGGTTGGATTCGACGGAAACACCATATATTTT. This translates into CASSLRVGFDGNTIYF.